The clone carrying this TCR beta chain was detected only a few times. Its specificity is not known. V was pared by 6 bases and J by 3 bases, with 15 bases between. CDR3 length: 14 amino acids. The data derive from a study of identical twins. General study findings and limits: The degree of excess twin sharing was weaker in beta out-of-frame sequences.

All donors comprised healthy Caucasians. The authors used template switching to add a universal primer site and gave cDNA unique molecular identifiers. MiXCR, run by TCRdb on the 5' RACE reads, gives a single entry per CDR3 protein. Altogether 600,000 to 800,000 distinct CDR3 sequences are present, around 21% being singletons, with the ten largest covering roughly 4%. These data were also reused for a study on T cells expressing NK-cell markers. That source reports: These clonotypes also led the CD3+CD56-NKG2C+ fraction in a handful of donors.

Material: PBMCs. This TCR derives from a woman under 30 in good health. The chain is built from TRBV12-3 or TRBV12-4 and TRBJ2-7, with D hard to call. Here the CDR3 reads CASSPRVTGYEQYF. The CDR3, as DNA: TGTGCCAGCAGCCCTCGGGTTACTGGCTACGAGCAGTACTTC.